This TCR beta chain was sequenced for a study of T cells after somatic rescue of genetic block. The germline CDR1 and CDR2 sequences are MNHEY and SVGAGI. There are 14 residues in the CDR3. The V end lost 4 bases, the J end lost 2 bases, and 8 bases lay between the germline ends. Here immunoSEQ multiplex PCR was the method, and the copy in TCRdb shows in-frame clones only, minus some. This sample has approximately 110,000 clones, with around nine tenths found just once. Material: peripheral blood mononuclear cells (PBMCs). This TCR derives from a young woman. This chain connects TRBV6-5 to TRBJ2-2, with D maybe TRBD1 (6 bases). This CDR3 reads CASSWTVNTGELFF. The CDR3 nucleotides are TGTGCCAGCAGTTGGACAGTTAACACCGGGGAGCTGTTTTTT.